The clone carrying this TCR beta chain was observed a few times. Its cognate antigen is unknown. The sample is drawn from a study of beta chain features in type 1 diabetes. Findings and caveats of the study: For Type 1 diabetes patients, all four CD4+ subsets carried TCRB CDR3s that were moderately but significantly shorter.

The CDR3 covers 16 residues. CDR1 is SGHAT and CDR2 is FQNNGV in the germline V gene. Trimming stripped 0 bases from V and 0 bases from J, with 9 bases between. The whole isolated RNA underwent reverse transcription, so sequencing captured expressed TCRB transcripts. Assay used: immunoSEQ multiplex PCR; TCRdb lists only in-frame clones, some missing. The sample includes some 330,000 clones, roughly 12% of them seen just once. This clonotype was obtained from a young woman with type 1 diabetes. The source material was naive CD4+ T cells from blood. The chain has TRBV11-2 and TRBJ2-1; D possibly corresponds to TRBD2 (5 bases). CDR3 DNA sequence: TGTGCCAGCAGCTTAGAATGGACTCGCTCCTACAATGAGCAGTTCTTC. Its protein is CASSLEWTRSYNEQFF.